This T cell receptor (beta chain) was found in a study of blood T cell repertoires in COVID-19. The wider study: Italy, Spain and the United States were the sources of the convalescent and acute COVID-19 samples. PBMCs, B-cell-depleted T cells, or T cells provided the cDNA or gDNA that made up the material.

Looked up from germline, CDR1 is MNHEY and CDR2 is SVGAGI. CDR3 size: 13 residues. V was clipped by 6 bases and J by 6 bases, with 14 bases between them. Authors' methods: It was from reference gene primer amplification that nucleated cell counts were estimated. The table came from immunoSEQ multiplex PCR; TCRdb's copy has only in-frame clones and leaves some out. The DNA gave D and trimming, while V, J and clone size come from that table. The repertoire holds around 190,000 clones, around 90% seen once, with approximately 4% in the top ten. Sequencing was performed on peripheral blood. The chain is built from TRBV6-5 and TRBJ1-1; D is perhaps TRBD1 (5 bases). This receptor was identified in a human donor in a cohort sampled during active COVID-19. The CDR3: CASRGPGGSEAFF. The CDR3, as DNA: TGTGCCAGCAGAGGTCCGGGGGGATCTGAAGCTTTCTTT.